These 23 T cell receptor beta chains came from one sample sequenced in a study of Ad26.COV2.S vaccination and SARS-CoV-2 variants. The assay was immunoSEQ multiplex PCR, and TCRdb's table has in-frame clones only and misses some. The data hold some 480,000 clones, with roughly 85% observed a single time. Treatment defined: around 19 received Ad26.COV2.S at low or high dose, single or two shots; several received placebo; per-sample allocation not given. Sample collection was performed on day 63 after the first vaccine or placebo injection. This specimen was peripheral blood, taken in a trial of Ad26.COV2.S vaccine versus placebo. The receptor set was obtained from a person aged 18 to 65 who received the Ad26.COV2.S COVID-19 vaccine or a placebo.

In this sample, this clone turned up a few times. The chain uses TRBV28 and TRBJ1-1; 9 positions match TRBD1. The CDR3 consists of 16 residues. Trimming removed 5 bases from V and 1 base from J; junction bases left unmatched: 8. Per germline, CDR1 MDHEN and CDR2 SYDVKM. CDR3 sequence: CASSKTGGRGNTEAFF. CDR3 nucleotide sequence: TGTGCCAGCAGTAAAACAGGGGGCCGGGGGAACACTGAAGCTTTCTTT.

This chain uses TRBV6-4 with TRBJ2-1; the D gene is possibly TRBD1 (5 bases). The CDR3 covers 15 residues. V was pared by 6 bases and J by 7 bases, with 19 bases between. Germline assignment: CDR1 MRHNA and CDR2 SNTAGT. DNA of the CDR3: TGTGCCAGCAGAGCTGGGGCAGGCCGGTGGAATGAGCAGTTCTTC. Translated, it gives CASRAGAGRWNEQFF.

The rearrangement uses TRBV2 and TRBJ1-4; D is undetermined. V was cut by 4 bases and J by 7 bases, with 7 bases left in between. Germline-derived CDR1 and CDR2 are SNHLY and FYNNEI. The length of the CDR3 is 12 residues. The CDR3 region has the DNA TGTGCCAGCAGTGTTGGTAGTGAAAAACTGTTTTTT. Translating gives CASSVGSEKLFF.

The chain recombines TRBV30 with TRBJ2-7; D gene uncertain. CDR3 length: 14 residues. V was clipped by 4 bases and J by 3 bases, with 16 bases between them. CDR1 is GTSNPN, CDR2 SVGIG, per germline (reference sequence). CDR3 in amino acids: CAWKGQGSFYEQYF. CDR3 bases: TGTGCCTGGAAGGGTCAAGGTTCTTTCTACGAGCAGTACTTC.

The rearrangement links TRBV5-6 to TRBJ2-7, with 8 bases that match TRBD2. The CDR3 covers 18 residues. CDR1 and CDR2 from the germline V gene are SGHDT and YYEEEE. The ends lost 3 bases at V and 7 bases at J; junction bases unmatched: 21. CDR3 residues: CASSWGLGIRTSQGEQYF. CDR3 bases: TGTGCCAGCAGCTGGGGACTAGGAATTAGAACCTCCCAGGGGGAGCAGTACTTC.

The genes are TRBV29-1 and TRBJ2-3; TRBD2 matches 7 bases. J lost 3 bases, V lost 3 bases, and 6 bases had no gene match. CDR3 length equals 14 residues. Germline V gene sequence: CDR1 SQVTM, CDR2 ANQGSEA. CDR3 bases: TGCAGCGTTGATATCGCGGGAGTTACAGATACGCAGTATTTT. This translates into CSVDIAGVTDTQYF.

The chain combines TRBV5-3 with TRBJ2-1; TRBD2 matches 7 bases. TRBV5-3 is reported as an ORF; its role is uncertain. CDR3 length: 16 amino acids. The V and J ends lost 4 bases and 3 bases, in that order; junction bases with no gene match: 10. The DNA for the CDR3 is TGTGCCAGAAGCACCCTCCTAGCGGACCTCTACAATGAGCAGTTCTTC. Protein sequence: CARSTLLADLYNEQFF.

J is TRBJ2-5 and V is TRBV19; tentatively, D is TRBD1 or TRBD2 (5 bases each). The CDR3 spans 14 residues. V lost 10 bases, J lost 3 bases, and 18 bases lay in between. Germline CDR1 is LNHDA and CDR2 is SQIVND (reference sequence). CDR3 sequence reads: CATNRDLGEETQYF. The CDR3 bases are TGTGCCACCAACCGGGACCTAGGAGAAGAGACCCAGTACTTC.

This chain joins TRBV6-2 or TRBV6-3 and TRBJ2-7; D may be TRBD1 (6 bases). The CDR3 covers 14 residues. The V gene's germline CDR1 is MNHEY and CDR2 SVGEGT. Trimming shortened V by 6 bases and J by 2 bases, and 14 bases separated the two germline ends. CDR3 amino acids: CASSPGTTTYEQYF. The CDR3 DNA reads as TGTGCCAGCAGCCCCGGGACAACCACCTACGAGCAGTACTTC.

CDR3 loop: CASSPWWGETQYF. CDR3 DNA: TGTGCCAGCAGTCCCTGGTGGGGGGAGACCCAGTACTTC. This chain links TRBV27 with TRBJ2-5; D may be TRBD1 or TRBD2 (5 bases each). Trimming pared 5 bases from V and 5 bases from J, leaving 12 bases between. CDR3 size: 13 residues. Germline V gene lookup returns CDR1 MNHEY and CDR2 SMNVEV (reference sequence).

The genes are TRBV5-5 and TRBJ2-2; D possibly corresponds to TRBD1 (6 bases). The ends were cut back, 5 bases at V and 0 bases at J, with 20 bases in the middle. The CDR3 is 18 amino acids. The germline V gene encodes CDR1 SGHKS and CDR2 YYEKEE (reference sequence). The CDR3 spells CASRPEGGFFSNTGELFF. CDR3 bases: TGTGCCAGCAGACCCGAAGGGGGATTCTTCTCGAACACCGGGGAGCTGTTTTTT.

This clone has a handful of counts. The chain employs TRBV24-1 and TRBJ2-1; the match to TRBD2 covers 8 bases. CDR1 KGHDR and CDR2 SFDVKD come from the germline V gene. V was clipped by 1 base and J by 2 bases; unmatched bases: 3. The CDR3 loop spans 16 amino acids. CDR3 in DNA: TGTGCCACCAGTGATTTCGGGGGGGGAGCCTACAATGAGCAGTTCTTC. Translation: CATSDFGGGAYNEQFF.

The chain joins TRBV7-9 to TRBJ1-4; TRBD1 matches 8 bases. The length of the CDR3 is 15 residues. V dropped 3 bases and J dropped 7; count of bases not matched to a gene: 7. Germline V gene sequence: CDR1 SEHNR, CDR2 FQNEAQ (reference sequence). This CDR3 reads CASSLGQVETEKLFF. CDR3 coding DNA: TGTGCCAGCAGCTTGGGACAGGTCGAAACTGAAAAACTGTTTTTT.

A few counts support this clone. The CDR3 region is CASSRWESHYGYTF. The DNA of the CDR3 is TGTGCCAGCAGCAGGTGGGAGTCCCACTATGGCTACACCTTC. The rearrangement uses TRBV7-9 and TRBJ1-2; no clear D gene. V was shortened by 5 bases and J by 3 bases, with 13 bases between the two germline ends. Germline V lookup: CDR1 SEHNR, CDR2 FQNEAQ (reference sequence). This CDR3 contains 14 residues.

The chain couples TRBV15 to TRBJ2-2; D is unclear. V was trimmed by 3 bases and J by 2 bases, leaving 16 bases between them. Germline V CDR1 and CDR2: LNHNV, YYDKDF (reference sequence). The CDR3 is 17 amino acids. The CDR3 here is CATSSPFGGTNTGELFF. The CDR3 nucleotides are TGTGCCACCAGCAGTCCGTTCGGCGGAACCAACACCGGGGAGCTGTTTTTT.

The chain links TRBV5-1 to TRBJ2-5; 13 bases fit TRBD2. CDR3 size: 16 residues. V lost 0 bases, J lost 3 bases, and 2 bases stayed unmatched. Per germline, CDR1 SGHRS and CDR2 YFSETQ. Written as DNA, the CDR3 is TGCGCCAGCAGCTTGGGAGGACTAGCGGGAGAAGAGACCCAGTACTTC. Its translation: CASSLGGLAGEETQYF.

The V and J genes are TRBV10-3 and TRBJ2-3, with 7 bases aligning to TRBD2. With 7 bases clipped from V and 2 bases from J, the junction kept 6 bases outside the gene matches. Germline CDR1 ENHRY, CDR2 SYGVKD. The CDR3 runs 14 residues. DNA of the CDR3: TGTGCCATCATGATGGAGCGGGACACAGATACGCAGTATTTT. Translating it yields CAIMMERDTDTQYF.

The gene calls are TRBV18 and TRBJ2-7; possible D gene TRBD2, 7 bases. The CDR3 runs to 16 residues. CDR1 is KGHSH, CDR2 LQKENI, per germline. V lost 6 bases and J lost 2, with 20 bases in between. The CDR3 coding sequence is TGTGCCAGCTCTCCGTTGGGGGGGCCCCAGGCCTACGAGCAGTACTTC. This codes for CASSPLGGPQAYEQYF.

This clone occurred once. This CDR3 reads CASRTWDQETQYF. The DNA of the CDR3 is TGTGCCAGCAGAACCTGGGACCAAGAGACCCAGTACTTC. J is TRBJ2-5 and V is TRBV27; D unresolved. Trimming stripped 6 bases from V and 0 bases from J, with 8 bases between. CDR3 size: 13 residues. Germline CDR1 and CDR2: MNHEY and SMNVEV (reference sequence).

The genes are TRBV7-3 and TRBJ1-2; the D gene is possibly TRBD1 (5 bases). CDR1 is SGHTA and CDR2 is FQGTGA in the germline V gene. The CDR3 has 13 residues. The germline V and J ends were trimmed by 0 bases and 8 bases, with 10 bases remaining between them. The CDR3 coding sequence is TGTGCCAGCAGCTTAACAACAGGTTCCGGCTACACCTTC. Translation: CASSLTTGSGYTF.

This clone was seen just once. V and J are TRBV7-2 and TRBJ2-5; 14 nucleotides align to TRBD2. The V gene's germline CDR1 is SGHTA and CDR2 FQGNSA. The CDR3 covers 18 residues. V was clipped by 1 base and J by 4 bases; unmatched bases: 8. CDR3 bases: TGTGCCAGCAGCTTAGGCCCCCGACTAGCGGGAGGGCGAGAGACCCAGTACTTC. Translation: CASSLGPRLAGGRETQYF. Based on the CDR3 plus reference TRBV7-2 and TRBJ2-5, the full variable domain is GAGVSQSPSNKVTEKGKDVELRCDPISGHTALYWYRQSLGQGLEFLIYFQGNSAPDKSGLPSDRFSAERTGGSVSTLTIQRTQQEDSAVYLCASSLGPRLAGGRETQYFGPGTRLLVL.

This clone was counted only a few times. The gene calls are TRBV12-3 or TRBV12-4 and TRBJ2-1; weak D call: TRBD2 (5 bases). This CDR3 is 11 amino acids long. V lost 6 bases to trimming and J lost 6 bases, with 6 bases between them. The CDR3 is CASRTSNEQFF. The DNA of the CDR3 is TGTGCCAGCAGAACTAGCAATGAGCAGTTCTTC.

The V and J genes are TRBV29-1 and TRBJ2-7; D remains unclear. The CDR3 is 12 residues long. V was trimmed by 5 bases and J by 0 bases, leaving 8 bases between them. In germline, CDR1 is SQVTM, CDR2 ANQGSEA. CDR3 sequence: CSVKVGSYEQYF. In DNA form, the CDR3 reads TGCAGCGTTAAGGTTGGCTCCTACGAGCAGTACTTC.